The source of this T cell receptor beta chain is a study of cytomegalovirus exposure and HLA in healthy donors. CDR3 length equals 14 residues. V gave up 5 bases and J gave up 3 bases, with 14 bases separating them. Germline-derived CDR1 and CDR2 are SGHTA and FQGNSA. This clone was picked up a small number of times. The antigen remains unidentified. Study conclusions and caveats: In a later analysis, at a false discovery rate of 0.05, about 16,000 TCR beta sequences matched HLA alleles.

Researchers ran the PCR with 60 Vbeta and 13 Jbeta primers. The data were produced by immunoSEQ multiplex PCR, yet TCRdb's version contains in-frame clones alone and is incomplete. The table shows under 150,000 clones, with roughly 80% occurring only once. The sequence came from a man aged 40-49 years in good health and CMV-seronegative. The sequencing sample was made of PBMCs. The rearrangement uses TRBV7-2 and TRBJ2-7; tentatively, D is TRBD2 (5 bases). CDR3 protein: CASSPREGSYEQYF. Written as DNA, the CDR3 is TGTGCCAGCAGCCCCAGAGAGGGCAGCTACGAGCAGTACTTC.